This TCR beta chain was recovered during a study of blood T cells in healthy people across ages. Primers used in a second PCR of about 6 to 11 cycles were a sample-barcoded 5' primer and a J-beta primer mix. One entry per CDR3 protein results from TCRdb running MiXCR on the 5' RACE reads. This sample has some 800,000 distinct CDR3 sequences, with approximately 25% found just once. This clonotype occurred a few times. This CDR3 is 13 amino acids long. Germline CDR1 LGHNA, CDR2 YNFKEQ. Trimming at V came to 8 bases and at J to 2 bases, leaving 5 bases not matched to a gene. The data were also submitted as part of a second study, on T cells of mothers and their children.

V is TRBV4-2 and J is TRBJ1-2, with TRBD1 matching over 7 bases. Specimen: blood. The clonotype originates from a boy aged 5 to 17 in good health. The CDR3 here is CASRDRINYGYTF. The CDR3 nucleotides read TGTGCCAGCCGGGACAGAATCAACTATGGCTACACCTTC.